This T cell receptor (beta chain) was obtained from a study of PD-1 blockade in classical Hodgkin lymphoma (dated by TCRdb to about 2020). Looking at the study overall: Nivolumab dosing was 3 mg/kg intravenously every 2 weeks, continuing until either disease progression or unacceptable toxicity. The study used TCR beta sequencing and CyTOF to define a peripheral blood immune signature of response to PD-1 blockade in classical Hodgkin lymphoma.

The sample's time point label, decoded: cycle 4 day 1 (C4D1), after more than 5 weeks of nivolumab. Every trial patient had relapsed after autologous stem cell transplantation, and cohorts A, B and C differed in prior brentuximab vedotin exposure. The trial cohort comprised some 60 patients with relapsed/refractory classical Hodgkin lymphoma whose best overall responses were complete response, partial response or progressive disease. In the multi-cohort phase II CheckMate 205 trial, trial patients received single-agent nivolumab. An independent review committee assessed best overall response by applying the 2007 International Working Group response criteria. PBMCs from the trial were collected at three points: immediately before nivolumab initiation (C1D1), and during therapy at cycle 2 day 1 and cycle 4 day 1. After peripheral blood was drawn into 8 mL Vacutainer Cell Preparation Tubes, PBMCs were isolated by centrifugation and then cryopreserved.

CDR1 and CDR2, per the germline V gene, are MNHEY and SVGAGI. The CDR3, from cysteine to phenylalanine, totals 16 residues. CDR3 DNA is the only sequence kept; it has 48 bases, read in frame from the first base. V loses 0 bases of germline sequence and J loses 7 bases, and the interval between the two ends is 15 bases. The Qiagen DNeasy kit was used to extract genomic DNA both from unsorted PBMCs and from the negatively selected CD4+ and CD8+ fractions. TCR beta CDR3 regions were subjected to amplification by immunoSEQ multiplex PCR with primers that anneal to V and J segments. A synthetic immune receptor repertoire was used to minimize amplification bias, and remaining bias was computationally removed after sequencing. Turning to the authors' computational methods: Repertoire diversity was quantified as the Shannon entropy index using custom Python scripts. Unsorted, CD4+ and CD8+ repertoires were analyzed separately, except for combined analyses in which CD4+ and CD8+ sequences were merged in silico. Clonal expansion was defined as at least a 2-fold frequency increase after treatment relative to C1D1, with a pseudocount of 0.5 for undetected baseline clones. Singleton clones were defined as clones with 0 or 1 copy at C1D1, and non-singleton clones were defined as clones with 2 or more copies. By matching protein sequences in sorted samples from the same patient, clones expanded in unsorted samples were annotated as CD4+, CD8+ or unknown. Wilcoxon tests on paired samples were used to test changes in diversity from C1D1 to C4D1. TCRdb carries this immuneACCESS record with in-frame sequences only. Its versions omit some clonotypes, under half of them owing to an unresolved V gene in the studies checked, with the rest unexplained. That table furnishes V, J and clone size, whereas the DNA furnished D and trimming. Counted in this sample were around 40,000 clones; around four fifths of them appeared once. The ten biggest clones cover roughly 9.8% of the sample.

As for this clone: There is no known antigen for this receptor. The sample holds no much larger clone one base away, and base qualities are not on file.

The full study reports these points: Trial patients achieving complete response had baseline diversity similar to newly diagnosed patients, whereas partial responders and progressors had significantly lower diversity. Lower diversity was observed in patients in whom nivolumab was started less than 1 year after ASCT, and these patients were excluded from later analyses so that confounding by immune reconstitution would be avoided. Newly diagnosed patients were reported to have lower baseline TCR diversity than healthy donors, and relapsed/refractory patients were reported to have lower baseline TCR diversity still. The study was limited to a single clinical trial cohort, and causes of repertoire differences, possibly disease activity or prior therapy, remained undefined. By C4D1, a significant rise was seen in CD4+ TCR diversity but not in CD8+ TCR diversity (p=0.0027 vs p=0.16), and the rise was most apparent among complete responders (p=0.02).

The V and J genes are TRBV6-5 and TRBJ1-4; the D gene remains uncertain. The receptor comes from a human donor with classical Hodgkin lymphoma. Sequences were derived from peripheral blood mononuclear cells (PBMCs), sampled before the fourth cycle of nivolumab. This receptor has the CDR3 CASSYSKWAGGEKLFF. The DNA is as follows: TGTGCCAGCAGTTACTCGAAATGGGCAGGAGGTGAAAAACTGTTTTTT.